These 20 T cell receptor beta chains share one sample of origin, sequenced in a study of shared clonotypes between healthy human individuals. Repertoires were generated with immunoSEQ multiplex PCR, while TCRdb's copy carries only in-frame clones and drops some. Of 600,000 or so clones listed, 98% are singletons. Naivety among CD8 cells was defined by CD45RO negativity and positive CCR7 selection, thereby excluding terminally differentiated effector memory CD45RA+ cells. The sample was naive CD8+ T cells sorted from blood. Every receptor here comes from a man aged 25 to 40 in good health.

CDR3 DNA sequence: TGTGCCAGCAGTTTCGAGGGAAAATATGGCTACACCTTC. Its protein product is CASSFEGKYGYTF. The V and J genes are TRBV28 and TRBJ1-2, with no clear D. Germline assignment: CDR1 MDHEN and CDR2 SYDVKM. V gave up 3 bases and J gave up 5 bases, with 10 bases separating them. The CDR3 is 13 residues long.

J is TRBJ2-7 and V is TRBV10-3; 8 nucleotides align to TRBD2. The CDR3 is 13 amino acids. The V gene's germline CDR1 is ENHRY and CDR2 SYGVKD. The V gene end was trimmed by 8 bases and the J gene end by 4 bases; junction bases not matched to a gene: 7. The CDR3 nucleotides read TGTGCCATCGCACGGGAGGGCCTTTACGAGCAGTACTTC. It is translated as CAIAREGLYEQYF.

This chain uses TRBV20-1 with TRBJ2-1; D is ambiguous. V was shortened by 4 bases and J by 10 bases, with 8 bases between the two germline ends. The CDR3 is 10 amino acids. The germline V gene has CDR1 DFQATT and CDR2 SNEGSKA (reference sequence). The CDR3 region has the DNA TGCAGTGCTACCGCGCGGGAGCAGTTCTTC. It specifies CSATAREQFF.

The V call is TRBV27, the J call TRBJ2-7; D might be TRBD2 (5 bases). V lost 4 bases, J lost 3 bases, and 10 bases lay in between. The CDR3 sequence is 13 residues long. CDR1 is MNHEY, CDR2 SMNVEV, per germline (reference sequence). CDR3 loop: CASSSIGNYEQYF. CDR3 bases: TGTGCCAGCAGTTCAATCGGGAACTACGAGCAGTACTTC.

The chain links TRBV29-1 to TRBJ2-1; D could derive from TRBD1 or TRBD2 (6 bases each). The germline V gene has CDR1 SQVTM and CDR2 ANQGSEA. The CDR3 is 14 residues long. V lost 8 bases, J lost 5 bases, and 19 bases lay in between. DNA of the CDR3: TGCAGCACTCCTGGGGGGCTAGCCGACAATGAGCAGTTCTTC. Translated: CSTPGGLADNEQFF.

This chain uses TRBV28 with TRBJ1-5; D gene ambiguous. The V end was cut by 3 bases, the J end by 3 bases, with 9 bases between. The germline CDR1 and CDR2 sequences are MDHEN and SYDVKM. This CDR3 spans 14 amino acids. Written as DNA, the CDR3 is TGTGCCAGCAGTTTCGCTGGGTTCAATCAGCCCCAGCATTTT. Protein: CASSFAGFNQPQHF.

The rearrangement uses TRBV9 and TRBJ2-3; TRBD2 matches 11 bases. Trimming cost V 4 bases and J 3 bases; bases outside gene matches: 4. Germline values: CDR1 SGDLS, CDR2 YYNGEE. The CDR3 loop spans 15 amino acids. This CDR3 reads CASSPSGRTTDTQYF. For the CDR3, the DNA is TGTGCCAGCAGCCCTAGCGGGAGGACTACAGATACGCAGTATTTT.

The chain joins TRBV6-6 to TRBJ2-3; the D gene is possibly TRBD2 (6 bases). Deletions cut 0 bases from V and 1 base from J, with 11 bases between. Per germline, CDR1 MNHNY and CDR2 SVGAGI (reference sequence). The CDR3 has 16 amino acids. The CDR3 spells CASSYSKGLGTDTQYF. As DNA, the CDR3 is TGTGCCAGCAGTTACTCGAAGGGACTTGGCACAGATACGCAGTATTTT.

V and J are TRBV27 and TRBJ2-6; the D is unclear. Trimming removed 7 bases from V and 0 bases from J, with 13 bases in between. The V gene's germline CDR1 is MNHEY and CDR2 SMNVEV (reference sequence). The CDR3 has 16 amino acids. The CDR3 spells CASTRGRSSGANVLTF. CDR3 DNA sequence: TGTGCCAGCACCCGAGGTCGGAGCTCTGGGGCCAACGTCCTGACTTTC.

The V call is TRBV30, the J call TRBJ2-5, with 9 bases that match TRBD2. Germline CDR1 and CDR2: GTSNPN and SVGIG (reference sequence). This CDR3 has 13 residues. Trimming at V came to 5 bases and at J to 1 base, leaving 2 bases not matched to a gene. The CDR3 reads CAWATSGQETQYF. In DNA, the CDR3 is TGTGCCTGGGCGACTAGCGGCCAAGAGACCCAGTACTTC.

This chain links TRBV4-1 with TRBJ1-1; no reliable D call. The CDR3 is 15 amino acids. The V end lost 0 bases, the J end lost 1 base, and 9 bases lay between the germline ends. Per the germline V gene, CDR1 is MGHRA and CDR2 is YSYEKL. The CDR3 loop reads CASSQDLLENTEAFF. CDR3 DNA: TGCGCCAGCAGCCAAGATCTTCTAGAGAACACTGAAGCTTTCTTT.

The chain is built from TRBV27 and TRBJ1-5; no definite D call. This CDR3 spans 12 amino acids. Per germline, CDR1 MNHEY and CDR2 SMNVEV (reference sequence). With 4 bases removed from V and 3 bases from J, the gap between germline ends came to 4 bases. The CDR3 region is CASSSFNQPQHF. DNA of the CDR3: TGTGCCAGCAGTTCGTTCAATCAGCCCCAGCATTTT.

The chain joins TRBV5-5 to TRBJ1-1; D gene ambiguous. The V end lost 2 bases, the J end lost 5 bases, and 19 bases lay between the germline ends. CDR1 is SGHKS, CDR2 YYEKEE, per germline (reference sequence). CDR3 length: 16 residues. CDR3 protein: CASSFSPQSSTTEAFF. The CDR3 DNA follows: TGTGCCAGCAGCTTCAGTCCGCAGTCCTCAACGACTGAAGCTTTCTTT.

This sequence joins TRBV27 and TRBJ2-7, with TRBD1 matching 7 bases. CDR3 size: 14 residues. V was clipped by 7 bases and J by 3 bases; unmatched bases: 9. Germline CDR1 MNHEY, CDR2 SMNVEV (reference sequence). The CDR3 loop is CASKAGTEIYEQYF. The CDR3 bases are TGTGCCAGCAAAGCAGGGACAGAGATCTACGAGCAGTACTTC.

The rearrangement uses TRBV28 and TRBJ1-1; no clear D gene. The germline V gene encodes CDR1 MDHEN and CDR2 SYDVKM. The CDR3 length is 13 residues. V lost 4 bases and J 5 bases, leaving 11 bases between the germline ends. Here the CDR3 DNA reads TGTGCCAGCAGTTGGAGAAGTGGGACTGAAGCTTTCTTT. Encoded protein: CASSWRSGTEAFF.

The chain recombines TRBV5-1 with TRBJ1-1; D is uncertain. CDR3 size: 14 residues. With 2 bases removed from V and 8 bases from J, the gap between germline ends came to 16 bases. CDR1 is SGHRS, CDR2 YFSETQ, per germline. The CDR3 sequence: CASSFLNTGKEAFF. The CDR3 region has the DNA TGCGCCAGCAGCTTTTTGAACACCGGAAAAGAAGCTTTCTTT.

This chain joins TRBV28 and TRBJ2-1; TRBD2 matches at 12 bases. This CDR3 is built from 16 residues. Germline trimming cut 5 bases from V and 0 bases from J; bases unmatched to any gene: 2. CDR1 and CDR2 from the germline V gene are MDHEN and SYDVKM. CDR3 nucleotide sequence: TGTGCCAGCAGTGGACTAGCGGGAAGCTCCTACAATGAGCAGTTCTTC. This sequence encodes CASSGLAGSSYNEQFF. Drawing the rest from reference TRBV28 and TRBJ2-1, the complete variable domain is DVKVTQSSRYLVKRTGEKVFLECVQDMDHENMFWYRQDPGLGLRLIYFSYDVKMKEKGDIPEGYSVSREKKERFSLILESASTNQTSMYLCASSGLAGSSYNEQFFGPGTRLTVL.

This clone is a singleton in its sample. This sequence joins TRBV10-3 and TRBJ1-3; D possibly corresponds to TRBD1 (6 bases). Germline V gene sequence: CDR1 ENHRY, CDR2 SYGVKD. With 5 bases removed from V and 0 bases from J, the gap between germline ends came to 14 bases. The CDR3 runs to 16 residues. Here the CDR3 reads CAISWNRDGSGNTIYF. The CDR3 nucleotides are TGTGCCATCAGTTGGAACAGGGATGGCTCTGGAAACACCATATATTTT.

This chain uses TRBV6-5 with TRBJ2-2; D gene ambiguous. The CDR3 has 15 residues. Per the germline V gene, CDR1 is MNHEY and CDR2 is SVGAGI. V dropped 0 bases and J dropped 5 bases, with 10 bases sitting between them. In DNA, the CDR3 is TGTGCCAGCAGTTACTCGAATCAAGGGACCGGGGAGCTGTTTTTT. It specifies CASSYSNQGTGELFF.

This chain uses TRBV6-6 with TRBJ1-1, with a possible D match to TRBD1 (5 bases). V was trimmed by 0 bases and J by 6 bases, leaving 11 bases between them. The CDR3 is made up of 14 amino acids. In germline, CDR1 is MNHNY, CDR2 SVGAGI (reference sequence). Written as DNA, the CDR3 is TGTGCCAGCAGTTACTCCGTTTCGACAGCTGAAGCTTTCTTT. Protein product: CASSYSVSTAEAFF.